The 29 T cell receptor beta chains below all came from one sample that was sequenced in a study of glioma-infiltrating T cells. TCR alpha and beta CDR3 regions were amplified from RNA using iRepertoire nested multiplex PCR. Via MiXCR, TCRdb re-called the multiplex PCR reads, giving one row per CDR3 protein. The sample carries approximately 120,000 distinct CDR3 sequences, roughly 25% recorded once. The sample taken for sequencing was glioma tissue, nonneoplastic brain tissue, or PBMCs (not recorded which). The receptors shown here come from a human donor with low-grade glioma or glioblastoma, undergoing nonglioma brain surgery, or in good health (not recorded which).

Ten or more counts support this clonotype. The chain is built from TRBV20-1 and TRBJ2-2, with 9 bases that match TRBD2. The germline V gene has CDR1 DFQATT and CDR2 SNEGSKA (reference sequence). Trimming cost V 4 bases and J 7 bases; bases outside gene matches: 4. This CDR3 is 13 amino acids long. In DNA, the CDR3 is TGCAGTGCTAAGCGGGAGGCGGACGGGGAGCTGTTTTTT. Translating gives CSAKREADGELFF.

Details on this clonotype: Being one base from a much bigger clone, this may be a read error. The V call is TRBV18, the J call TRBJ1-1; D is ambiguous. V was clipped by 5 bases and J by 0 bases, with 10 bases between them. The CDR3 has 14 residues. Germline V gene lookup returns CDR1 KGHSH and CDR2 LQKENI. CDR3 sequence: CASSIGKVNTEAFF. Written as DNA, the CDR3 is TGTGCCAGCTCAATAGGGAAGGTGAACACTGAAGCTTTCTTT.

The chain links TRBV5-4 to TRBJ1-3; TRBD1 might be the D (5 bases). The germline V and J ends were trimmed by 4 bases and 1 base, with 12 bases remaining between them. The CDR3 loop spans 15 amino acids. CDR1 is SGHNT, CDR2 YYREEE, per germline (reference sequence). CDR3 DNA sequence: TGTGCCAGCAGCCCGGGGGTGGCGTCTGGAAACACCATATATTTT. Residues: CASSPGVASGNTIYF.

The sample holds many counts of this clonotype. The chain carries TRBV28 and TRBJ2-7; D not resolved. This CDR3 comprises 12 residues. The V gene lost 3 bases and the J gene lost 0 bases, with 3 bases spanning the gap. From germline, CDR1 is MDHEN and CDR2 SYDVKM. The CDR3 here is CASSLFSYEQYF. The DNA of the CDR3 is TGTGCCAGCAGTTTGTTCTCCTACGAGCAGTACTTC.

A word on this clonotype: A much larger clone differs from this one at a single base, so this may be a read error. The V gene is TRBV14, the J gene TRBJ1-1, with D uncertain. This CDR3 has 14 residues. Germline V gene lookup returns CDR1 SGHDN and CDR2 FVKESK. The CDR3 DNA sequence: TGTGCCAGAAGCCAAGAAACCTTCGGGTTTGAAACTTTCTTT. Its translation is CARSQETFGFETFF.

The sample holds many counts of this clonotype. The V call is TRBV3-1, the J call TRBJ1-5; unclear D gene. V was pared by 2 bases and J by 3 bases, with 2 bases between. The CDR3 consists of 12 residues. Germline V gives CDR1 LGHDT, CDR2 YNNKEL (reference sequence). CDR3 sequence reads: CASSQLNQPQHF. The CDR3, as DNA: TGTGCCAGCAGCCAACTCAATCAGCCCCAGCATTTT.

The count of this clonotype is one. This sequence may be a read error, since a much larger clone differs from it by one base. The chain carries TRBV12-3 or TRBV12-4 and TRBJ1-1; 9 positions agree with TRBD1. The CDR3 totals 16 residues. The CDR3, as DNA: TGTGTCAGCAGTCTACAGACAGGGGGGATGAACACTGAAGCTTTCTTT. This codes for CVSSLQTGGMNTEAFF.

With respect to this clonotype: A much larger clone is a single base away; this may be a read error. The rearrangement links TRBV11-1 to TRBJ2-1, with 9 positions matching TRBD1. This CDR3 is 15 amino acids long. Looked up from germline, CDR1 is SGHAT and CDR2 is FQDESV (reference sequence). The CDR3 coding sequence is TGTGCCAGCAGACCCGGGACAGGGCGCTACAATGAGAAGTTCTTC. It specifies CASRPGTGRYNEKFF.

A few counts support this clonotype. The chain uses TRBV29-1 and TRBJ2-7; TRBD1 agrees at 7 bases. J was trimmed by 5 bases and V by 5 bases; bases with no gene match: 3. In germline, CDR1 is SQVTM, CDR2 ANQGSEA. The CDR3 loop spans 11 amino acids. The CDR3 bases are TGCAGCGTTTACAGGGGCCACGAGCAGTACTTC. Its protein is CSVYRGHEQYF.

The sample holds many counts of this clonotype. The V and J genes are TRBV20-1 and TRBJ2-3; 7 bases fit TRBD1. There are 14 residues in the CDR3. The ends lost 5 bases at V and 2 bases at J; junction bases unmatched: 7. Germline CDR1 and CDR2: DFQATT and SNEGSKA (reference sequence). The CDR3 sequence: CSAPRQGPTDTQYF. CDR3 in DNA: TGCAGTGCTCCCCGACAGGGACCCACAGATACGCAGTATTTT.

A few counts support this clonotype. The chain combines TRBV4-1 with TRBJ2-3; unclear D gene. The CDR3 sequence is 16 residues long. Germline V gene data show CDR1 as MGHRA and CDR2 as YSYEKL. The V and J ends lost 1 base and 2 bases respectively, with 13 bases between them. CDR3 in DNA: TGCGCCAGCAGCCAAGGGATTAGTCCCTCCACAGATACGCAGTATTTT. It is translated as CASSQGISPSTDTQYF.

On this clonotype itself: The CDR3 does not end in the conserved phenylalanine or tryptophan, so this is likely a read error. The DNA is omitted, as the CDR3 cannot be located on it reliably, and the CDR3 follows TCRdb's listing. The chain recombines TRBV6-1 with TRBJ2-7; the table's D call, TRBD1, was not checked against the DNA. Both ends counted, the CDR3 spans 16 residues. Looked up from germline, CDR1 is MNHNS and CDR2 is SASEGT. This CDR3 reads CASSLPPGQGAYEQCS.

This chain joins TRBV19 and TRBJ1-5; maybe TRBD1 (5 bases). Trimming took off 6 bases at V and 2 bases at J, with 17 bases between the two ends. This CDR3 comprises 16 residues. Germline lookup yields CDR1 LNHDA and CDR2 SQIVND (reference sequence). The CDR3 nucleotides are TGTGCCAGTAGCTCGGACAATACCACGGGCAATCAGCCCCAGCATTTT. Amino acid sequence: CASSSDNTTGNQPQHF.

The chain joins TRBV5-8 to TRBJ2-1, with D unclear. V lost 4 bases to trimming and J lost 3 bases, with 8 bases between them. The CDR3 extends over 13 amino acids. Germline lookup yields CDR1 SGHTS and CDR2 YDEGEE. CDR3 nucleotide sequence: TGTGCCAGCAGCCCACCGATCTACAATGAGCAGTTCTTC. Translation: CASSPPIYNEQFF.

As concerns this clonotype: A much larger clone is a single base away; this may be a read error. The genes are TRBV4-2 and TRBJ1-4, with D maybe TRBD1 (6 bases). The CDR3 totals 15 residues. Germline CDR1 reads LGHNA; CDR2 reads YNFKEQ. The CDR3 spells CASSQGGQANKKLFF. CDR3 DNA: TGTGCCAGCAGCCAAGGGGGGCAGGCTAATAAAAAACTGTTTTTT.

This clonotype was counted at least ten times. The gene calls are TRBV25-1 and TRBJ2-7; 7 bases agree with TRBD1. The CDR3 totals 13 residues. Germline CDR1 reads MGHDK; CDR2 reads SYGVNS. Trimming took 1 base from V and 7 from J; bases not matched to a gene: 4. The CDR3 here is CASSESRDREQYF. CDR3 bases: TGTGCCAGCAGTGAATCCCGGGACAGAGAGCAGTACTTC.

This clonotype was seen only a few times. Given a much more abundant clone one base away, this may be a read error. The chain combines TRBV28 with TRBJ1-5, with D unclear. Germline V gene data show CDR1 as MDHEN and CDR2 as SYDVKM. The CDR3 has 17 residues. The CDR3 here is CASSSLDGRYSNQPQRF. The CDR3 DNA sequence: TGTGCCAGCAGTTCCCTAGACGGACGGTATAGCAATCAGCCCCAGCGTTTT. The full variable domain, completed using reference TRBV28 and TRBJ1-5, is DVKVTQSSRYLVKRTGEKVFLECVQDMDHENMFWYRQDPGLGLRLIYFSYDVKMKEKGDIPEGYSVSREKKERFSLILESASTNQTSMYLCASSSLDGRYSNQPQRFGDGTRLSIL.

This clonotype was seen at least ten times. The chain links TRBV6-6 to TRBJ2-5; no clear D gene. Trimming removed 0 bases at V and 0 bases at J, with 8 bases between. Germline V gene lookup returns CDR1 MNHNY and CDR2 SVGAGI (reference sequence). The CDR3 contains 15 residues. The chain's CDR3 is CASSYSRGDQETQYF. The CDR3 DNA follows: TGTGCCAGCAGTTACTCGCGCGGCGACCAAGAGACCCAGTACTTC.

As concerns this clonotype: One junction end disagrees with the germline gene, perhaps due to a read error. The chain recombines TRBV20-1 with TRBJ1-1; 7 bases agree with TRBD1. Germline CDR1 is DFQATT and CDR2 is SNEGSKA (reference sequence). This CDR3 has 13 amino acids. CDR3 amino acids: CGARDRGDTEALF. As DNA, the CDR3 is TGCGGTGCCAGGGACAGAGGTGACACTGAAGCTCTCTTT.

For this clonotype: A much larger clone sits a single nucleotide away, making a read error possible. The chain combines TRBV2 with TRBJ2-2; 7 bases match TRBD2. The CDR3 has 14 amino acids. CDR1 is SNHLY, CDR2 FYNNEI, per germline. The CDR3, as DNA: TGTGCAAGCGGGGCGGGCCAGAACACCGGGGAGCTGTTTTTT. Its translation: CASGAGQNTGELFF.

This clonotype was seen many times. The chain carries TRBV7-9 and TRBJ2-5; TRBD1 might be the D (6 bases). Germline V gene lookup returns CDR1 SEHNR and CDR2 FQNEAQ (reference sequence). Trimming pared 5 bases from V and 1 base from J, leaving 14 bases between. CDR3 length: 15 residues. The CDR3 reads CASSTALGAQETQYF. The CDR3 DNA sequence: TGTGCCAGCAGCACGGCCCTGGGGGCCCAAGAGACCCAGTACTTC.

The chain is built from TRBV6-2 or TRBV6-3 and TRBJ1-1; TRBD1 is a possible D gene (6 bases). The length of the CDR3 is 13 residues. The germline CDR1 and CDR2 sequences are MNHEY and SVGEGT. V was cut by 9 bases and J by 5 bases, with 16 bases left in between. DNA of the CDR3: TGTGCCAGGAGGCCGGGCAGGGGAACTGAAGCTTTCTTT. This translates into CARRPGRGTEAFF.

Concerning this clonotype: A clone one base away is much larger, so this may be a read error. This rearrangement joins TRBV7-9 to TRBJ2-2, with D perhaps matching TRBD2 (6 bases). Between the trimmed V and J ends, which lost 1 base and 3 bases, there was a span of 15 bases. This CDR3 has 17 amino acids. CDR1 and CDR2 (germline): SEHNR, FQNEAQ (reference sequence). CDR3 bases: TGTGCCAGCAGCTTAGGGCCCGGGGGAACGGACACCGGGGAGCTGTTTTTT. Amino acid sequence: CASSLGPGGTDTGELFF.

This clonotype was seen at least ten times. The chain joins TRBV4-1 to TRBJ2-7; D remains ambiguous. CDR1 and CDR2 (germline): MGHRA, YSYEKL. Trimming removed 2 bases at V and 5 bases at J, with 10 bases between. This CDR3 has 13 amino acids. This chain's CDR3 is CASSQRFRHEQYF. The CDR3, as DNA: TGCGCCAGCAGCCAAAGGTTTAGGCACGAGCAGTACTTC.

This rearrangement joins TRBV2 to TRBJ2-3, with D maybe TRBD2 (6 bases). The CDR3 has 15 amino acids. V was cut by 1 base and J by 7 bases, with 15 bases left in between. The germline CDR1 and CDR2 sequences are SNHLY and FYNNEI. CDR3 protein: CASSEGWRDQHTQYF. The DNA for the CDR3 is TGTGCCAGCAGTGAAGGTTGGAGGGATCAGCATACGCAGTATTTT. Looking up the rest from reference TRBV2 and TRBJ2-3 gives the full variable domain: EPEVTQTPSHQVTQMGQEVILRCVPISNHLYFYWYRQILGQKVEFLVSFYNNEISEKSEIFDDQFSVERPDGSNFTLKIRSTKLEDSAMYFCASSEGWRDQHTQYFGPGTRLTVL.

This clonotype was counted at least ten times. V gene TRBV27 combines with J gene TRBJ1-4; unclear D gene. Germline values: CDR1 MNHEY, CDR2 SMNVEV (reference sequence). The CDR3 covers 15 residues. The V gene lost 5 bases and the J gene lost 0 bases, with 10 bases spanning the gap. CDR3 coding DNA: TGTGCCAGCAGTCACCGGGTTTCAACTAATGAAAAACTGTTTTTT. Translating it yields CASSHRVSTNEKLFF.

This clonotype has a count of ten or more. A much larger clone sits a single nucleotide away, making a read error possible. The genes are TRBV27 and TRBJ1-3; D unclear. The CDR3 consists of 11 residues. V was cut by 7 bases and J by 4 bases, with 5 bases left in between. In germline, CDR1 is MNHEY, CDR2 SMNVEV (reference sequence). CDR3 DNA: TGTGCCAGCAACTCGGGAAACACCATATATTTT. Translating gives CASNSGNTIYF.

This clonotype was found a few times. The genes are TRBV19 and TRBJ1-2; possibly TRBD1 for D (5 bases). The V gene's germline CDR1 is LNHDA and CDR2 SQIVND (reference sequence). V lost 7 bases and J lost 8, with 20 bases in between. The CDR3 contains 14 residues. The CDR3 loop is CASTTGDGGGGYTF. Here the CDR3 DNA reads TGTGCCAGTACCACCGGGGACGGTGGCGGGGGCTACACCTTC.

This clonotype was counted at least ten times. V usage is TRBV24-1 and J usage is TRBJ2-1; 9 nucleotides line up with TRBD2. The CDR3 length is 17 residues. Germline CDR1 reads KGHDR; CDR2 reads SFDVKD. V lost 2 bases to trimming and J lost 1 base; unmatched junction nucleotides: 5. As DNA, the CDR3 is TGTGCCACCAGTGATTCGGCTAGCGGGGCTTCCTACAATGAGCAGTTCTTC. This codes for CATSDSASGASYNEQFF.